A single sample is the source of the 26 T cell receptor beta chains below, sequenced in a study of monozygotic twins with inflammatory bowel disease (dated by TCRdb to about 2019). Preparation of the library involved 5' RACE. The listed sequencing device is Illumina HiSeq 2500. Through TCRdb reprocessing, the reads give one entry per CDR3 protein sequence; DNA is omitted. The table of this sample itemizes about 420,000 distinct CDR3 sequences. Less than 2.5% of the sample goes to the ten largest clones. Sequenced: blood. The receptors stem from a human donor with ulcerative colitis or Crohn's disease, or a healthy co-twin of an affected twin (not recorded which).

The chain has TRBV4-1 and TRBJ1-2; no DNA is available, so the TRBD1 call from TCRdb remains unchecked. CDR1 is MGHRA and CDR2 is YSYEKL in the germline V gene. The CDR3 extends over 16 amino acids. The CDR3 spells CASSQGLRRDNYGYTF.

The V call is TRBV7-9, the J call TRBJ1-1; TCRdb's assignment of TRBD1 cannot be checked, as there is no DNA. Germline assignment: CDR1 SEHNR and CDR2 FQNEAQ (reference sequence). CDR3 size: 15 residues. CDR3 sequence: CASKDPPTGGGEAFF.

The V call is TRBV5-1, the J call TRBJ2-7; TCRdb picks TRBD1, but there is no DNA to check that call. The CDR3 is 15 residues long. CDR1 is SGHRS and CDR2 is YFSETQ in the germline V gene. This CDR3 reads CASSLVSGDMYEQYF.

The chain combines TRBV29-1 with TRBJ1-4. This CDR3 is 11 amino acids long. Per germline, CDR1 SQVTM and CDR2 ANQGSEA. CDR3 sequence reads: CSIKGGEKLFF.

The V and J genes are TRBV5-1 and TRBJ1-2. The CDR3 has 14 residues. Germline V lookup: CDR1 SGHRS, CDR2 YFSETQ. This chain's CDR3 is CASSLSAANYGYTF.

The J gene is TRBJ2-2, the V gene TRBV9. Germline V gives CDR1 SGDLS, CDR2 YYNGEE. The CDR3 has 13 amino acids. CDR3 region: CASSATSTGELFF.

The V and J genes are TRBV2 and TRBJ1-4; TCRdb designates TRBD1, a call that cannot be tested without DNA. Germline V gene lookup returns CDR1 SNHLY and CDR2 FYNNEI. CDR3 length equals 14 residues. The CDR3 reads CASSENRVNEKLFF. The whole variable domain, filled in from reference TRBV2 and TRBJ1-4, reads EPEVTQTPSHQVTQMGQEVILRCVPISNHLYFYWYRQILGQKVEFLVSFYNNEISEKSEIFDDQFSVERPDGSNFTLKIRSTKLEDSAMYFCASSENRVNEKLFFGSGTQLSVL.

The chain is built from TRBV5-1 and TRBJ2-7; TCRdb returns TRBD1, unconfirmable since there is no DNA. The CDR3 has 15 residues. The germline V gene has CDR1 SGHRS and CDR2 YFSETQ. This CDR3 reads CASSLDGTGLYEQYF.

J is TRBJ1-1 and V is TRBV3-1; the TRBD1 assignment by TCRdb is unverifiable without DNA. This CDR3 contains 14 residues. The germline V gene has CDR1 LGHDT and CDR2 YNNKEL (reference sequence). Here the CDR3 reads CASSPQGGSTEAFF.

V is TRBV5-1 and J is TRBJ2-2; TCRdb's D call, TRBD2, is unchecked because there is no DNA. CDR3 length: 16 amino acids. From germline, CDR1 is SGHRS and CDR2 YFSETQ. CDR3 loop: CASSLDGGTNTGELFF.

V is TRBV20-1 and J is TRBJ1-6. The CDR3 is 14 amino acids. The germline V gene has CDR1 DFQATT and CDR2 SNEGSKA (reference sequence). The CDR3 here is CSARDGSYNSPLHF.

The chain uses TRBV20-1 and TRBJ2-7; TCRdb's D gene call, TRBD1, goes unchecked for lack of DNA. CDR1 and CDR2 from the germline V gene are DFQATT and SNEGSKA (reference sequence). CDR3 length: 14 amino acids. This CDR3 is CSASSHPRGYEQYF.

The CDR3 loop is CASNGAVDTQYF. The chain couples TRBV11-2 to TRBJ2-3; TCRdb's assignment of TRBD1 cannot be checked, as there is no DNA. The CDR3 loop spans 12 amino acids. CDR1 is SGHAT and CDR2 is FQNNGV in the germline V gene. The whole variable domain, filled in from reference TRBV11-2 and TRBJ2-3, reads EAGVAQSPRYKIIEKRQSVAFWCNPISGHATLYWYQQILGQGPKLLIQFQNNGVVDDSQLPKDRFSAERLKGVDSTLKIQPAKLEDSAVYLCASNGAVDTQYFGPGTRLTVL.

The CDR3 reads CSARVRNEKLFF. The J gene is TRBJ1-4, the V gene TRBV20-1. The CDR3 runs to 12 residues. Germline V gives CDR1 DFQATT, CDR2 SNEGSKA (reference sequence).

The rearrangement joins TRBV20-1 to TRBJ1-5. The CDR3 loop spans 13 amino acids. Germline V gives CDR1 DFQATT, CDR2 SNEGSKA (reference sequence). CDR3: CSARAGSNQPQHF.

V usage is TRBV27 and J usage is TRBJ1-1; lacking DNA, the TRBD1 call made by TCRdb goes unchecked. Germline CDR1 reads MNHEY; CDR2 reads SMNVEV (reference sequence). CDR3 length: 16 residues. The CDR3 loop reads CTNPGQGDRRYTEAFF.

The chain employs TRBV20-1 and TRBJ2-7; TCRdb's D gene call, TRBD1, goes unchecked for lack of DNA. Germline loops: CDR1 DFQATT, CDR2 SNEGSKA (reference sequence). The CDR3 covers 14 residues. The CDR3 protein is CSAQVGASSYEQYF.

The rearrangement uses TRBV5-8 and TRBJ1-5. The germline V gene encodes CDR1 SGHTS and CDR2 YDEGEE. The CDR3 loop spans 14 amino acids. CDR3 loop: CASSFGYGSQPQHF.

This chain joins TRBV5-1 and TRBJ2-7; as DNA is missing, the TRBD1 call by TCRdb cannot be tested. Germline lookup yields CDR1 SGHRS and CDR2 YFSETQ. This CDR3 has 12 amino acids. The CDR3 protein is CASSQSGAEQYF.

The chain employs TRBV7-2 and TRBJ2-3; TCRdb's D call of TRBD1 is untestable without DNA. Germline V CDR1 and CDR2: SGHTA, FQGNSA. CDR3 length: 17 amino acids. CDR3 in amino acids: CASSLVVWGGQSDTQYF.

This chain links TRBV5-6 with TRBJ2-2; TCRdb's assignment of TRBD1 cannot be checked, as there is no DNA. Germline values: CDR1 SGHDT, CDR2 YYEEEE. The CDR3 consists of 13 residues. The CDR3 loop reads CASSLFQGKELFF.

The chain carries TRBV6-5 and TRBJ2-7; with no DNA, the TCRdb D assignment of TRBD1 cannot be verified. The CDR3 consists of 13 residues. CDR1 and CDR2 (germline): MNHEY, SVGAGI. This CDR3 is CASRRGQAYEQYF.

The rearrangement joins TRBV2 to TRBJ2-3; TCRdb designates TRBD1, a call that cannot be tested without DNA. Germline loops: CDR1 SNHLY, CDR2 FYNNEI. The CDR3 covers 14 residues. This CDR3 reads CASSERGGADTQYF.

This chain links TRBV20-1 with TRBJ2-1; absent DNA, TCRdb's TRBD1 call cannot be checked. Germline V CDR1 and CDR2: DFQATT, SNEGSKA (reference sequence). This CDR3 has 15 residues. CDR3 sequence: CSARDLVGGNYEQFF.

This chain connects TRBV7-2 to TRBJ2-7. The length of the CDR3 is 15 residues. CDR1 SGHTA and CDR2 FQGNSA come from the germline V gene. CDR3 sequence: CASSLASLGAYEQYF.

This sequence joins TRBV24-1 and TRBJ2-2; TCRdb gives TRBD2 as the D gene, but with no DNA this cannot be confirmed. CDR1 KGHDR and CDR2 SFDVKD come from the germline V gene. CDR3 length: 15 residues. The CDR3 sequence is CAPSRGTSTTGELFF.